This is a list of T cell receptor beta chains from one sample in a study of cytomegalovirus exposure and HLA in healthy donors. The repertoire was sequenced with immunoSEQ multiplex PCR; TCRdb's copy has only in-frame clones and lacks some. The data show some 170,000 clones, with about two thirds seen just once and under 2.5% held by the top ten. What was sequenced was PBMCs. These receptors were collected from a human donor in good health. CDR3s include the opening cysteine and the closing phenylalanine or tryptophan. D genes are given only for firm matches. The size field is filled for only some rows; it gives once, few, many or a size class.

CDR3,DNA,J,size,D,V
CASSISADQPQHF,TGTGCCAGTAGTATTAGCGCAGATCAGCCCCAGCATTTT,TRBJ1-5,.,.,TRBV19
CASSQATGGLGGYTF,TGTGCCAGCAGCCAAGCGACAGGGGGCTTAGGTGGCTACACCTTC,TRBJ1-2,few,TRBD1,TRBV14
CAWSRTSGSTGELFF,TGTGCCTGGAGTCGGACTAGCGGGTCCACCGGGGAGCTGTTTTTT,TRBJ2-2,.,TRBD2,TRBV30
CASSERGSYNEQFF,TGTGCCAGCAGCGAACGCGGGTCCTACAATGAGCAGTTCTTC,TRBJ2-1,few,.,TRBV7-9
CASINSGANVLTF,TGTGCCAGCATTAACTCTGGGGCCAACGTCCTGACTTTC,TRBJ2-6,.,.,TRBV5-6
CASSVSGTANYEQYF,TGTGCCAGCAGCGTGTCTGGGACAGCAAACTACGAGCAGTACTTC,TRBJ2-7,once,TRBD1,TRBV9
CASSEGTGFGYTF,TGTGCCAGCAGTGAAGGGACAGGGTTTGGCTACACCTTC,TRBJ1-2,.,TRBD1,TRBV6-1
CASSNAAGAGYTF,TGTGCCAGCAGCAACGCGGCAGGGGCTGGCTACACCTTC,TRBJ1-2,few,.,TRBV7-3
CASSRRGTGGQETQYF,TGTGCCAGCAGCCGGAGGGGGACAGGGGGCCAAGAGACCCAGTACTTC,TRBJ2-5,few,TRBD1,TRBV14
CASSLLQGRVTDTQYF,TGTGCCAGCAGCTTACTACAGGGGCGAGTCACAGATACGCAGTATTTT,TRBJ2-3,.,TRBD1,TRBV7-6
CASSDPGTPTYEQYF,TGTGCCAGCAGCGACCCCGGGACTCCGACCTACGAGCAGTACTTC,TRBJ2-7,few,.,TRBV5-4
CASSLGDSLYEQYF,TGTGCCAGCAGCTTAGGGGACAGTCTCTACGAGCAGTACTTC,TRBJ2-7,once,TRBD1,TRBV5-4
CASSLRDRDSNQPQHF,TGTGCCAGCAGCCTCCGGGACAGAGATAGCAATCAGCCCCAGCATTTT,TRBJ1-5,.,TRBD1,TRBV7-6
CASSDNSPRGLAGGYEQYF,TGTGCCAGCAGTGATAATTCCCCGAGGGGACTAGCGGGGGGTTACGAGCAGTACTTC,TRBJ2-7,.,TRBD2,TRBV2
CSVGTGLGYEQYF,TGCAGCGTCGGGACAGGACTGGGTTACGAGCAGTACTTC,TRBJ2-7,.,TRBD1,TRBV29-1
CASSQDDRTGKEAFF,TGTGCCAGCAGCCAAGATGACAGGACAGGAAAGGAAGCTTTCTTT,TRBJ1-1,.,TRBD1,TRBV14
CASSPDRVSYEQYF,TGTGCCAGCAGTCCGGACAGGGTCTCCTACGAGCAGTACTTC,TRBJ2-7,few,TRBD1,TRBV27
CASSLVEADEQFF,TGCGCCAGCAGCTTGGTGGAGGCTGATGAGCAGTTCTTC,TRBJ2-1,.,.,TRBV5-1
CASSLRLAGRGNEQFF,TGTGCCAGCAGCCTCAGACTAGCCGGGAGGGGCAATGAGCAGTTCTTC,TRBJ2-1,.,TRBD2,TRBV11-2
CARTLGTGDSPLHF,TGTGCCAGAACCCTCGGGACAGGGGATTCACCCCTCCACTTT,TRBJ1-6,.,TRBD1,TRBV2
CAWSWDFYNSPLHF,TGTGCCTGGAGCTGGGACTTCTATAATTCACCCCTCCACTTT,TRBJ1-6,.,.,TRBV30
CASSPSAGVAYEQYF,TGTGCCAGCAGCCCCTCCGCGGGGGTCGCCTACGAGCAGTACTTC,TRBJ2-7,.,TRBD2,TRBV7-2
CASSPEGSYNEQFF,TGTGCCAGCAGCCCTGAGGGCTCCTACAATGAGCAGTTCTTC,TRBJ2-1,.,.,TRBV11-2
CASSLGGQINQPQHF,TGTGCCAGCAGCTTAGGAGGACAGATCAATCAGCCCCAGCATTTT,TRBJ1-5,.,.,TRBV11-2
CASSPQGETTEAFF,TGTGCCAGCTCACCGCAGGGTGAGACCACTGAAGCTTTCTTT,TRBJ1-1,few,.,TRBV18
CASHGQLNQPQHF,TGTGCCAGCCACGGACAGCTGAATCAGCCCCAGCATTTT,TRBJ1-5,.,.,TRBV2
CASSSTGESSYEQYF,TGTGCCAGCAGCTCAACAGGGGAGAGCTCCTACGAGCAGTACTTC,TRBJ2-7,once,TRBD1,TRBV7-6
CASSERLGGYNEQFF,TGCGCCAGCAGTGAGCGTCTAGGCGGGTACAATGAGCAGTTCTTC,TRBJ2-1,.,.,TRBV10-1
CASSWGLAGGETQYF,TGTGCCAGCAGTTGGGGATTAGCGGGTGGGGAGACCCAGTACTTC,TRBJ2-5,.,TRBD2,TRBV6-5
CASSYGGRGTDGGYTF,TGTGCCAGCAGCTACGGGGGGAGGGGGACGGACGGGGGCTACACCTTC,TRBJ1-2,once,.,TRBV27
CASSQDRRGGLYNEQFF,TGCGCCAGCAGCCAAGATAGGCGGGGGGGCCTCTACAATGAGCAGTTCTTC,TRBJ2-1,.,TRBD2,TRBV4-3
CASSPRQGPYEQYF,TGCGCCAGCAGCCCCCGACAGGGGCCCTACGAGCAGTACTTC,TRBJ2-7,few,TRBD1,TRBV4-1
CASSLPRPRAEAFF,TGTGCCAGCAGCTTGCCCCGTCCTCGGGCTGAAGCTTTCTTT,TRBJ1-1,.,.,TRBV5-4
CASSDPGGALSYEQYF,TGTGCCAGCAGTGATCCCGGGGGGGCCCTCTCCTACGAGCAGTACTTC,TRBJ2-7,.,TRBD2,TRBV25-1
CAISALWTGGDNEKLFF,TGTGCCATCAGTGCTCTGTGGACAGGGGGCGATAATGAAAAACTGTTTTTT,TRBJ1-4,.,TRBD1,TRBV10-3